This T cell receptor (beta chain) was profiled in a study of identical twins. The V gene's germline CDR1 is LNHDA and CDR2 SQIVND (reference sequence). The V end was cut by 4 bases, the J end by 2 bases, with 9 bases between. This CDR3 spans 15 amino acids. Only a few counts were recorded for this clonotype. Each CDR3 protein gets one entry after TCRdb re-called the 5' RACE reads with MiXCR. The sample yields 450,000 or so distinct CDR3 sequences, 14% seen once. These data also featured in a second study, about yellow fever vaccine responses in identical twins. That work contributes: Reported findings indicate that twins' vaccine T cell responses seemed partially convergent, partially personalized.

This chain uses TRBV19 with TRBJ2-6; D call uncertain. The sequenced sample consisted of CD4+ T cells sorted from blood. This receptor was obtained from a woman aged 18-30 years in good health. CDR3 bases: TGTGCCAGTAGTACCCGGCCCCCTGGGGCCAACGTCCTGACTTTC. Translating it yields CASSTRPPGANVLTF.